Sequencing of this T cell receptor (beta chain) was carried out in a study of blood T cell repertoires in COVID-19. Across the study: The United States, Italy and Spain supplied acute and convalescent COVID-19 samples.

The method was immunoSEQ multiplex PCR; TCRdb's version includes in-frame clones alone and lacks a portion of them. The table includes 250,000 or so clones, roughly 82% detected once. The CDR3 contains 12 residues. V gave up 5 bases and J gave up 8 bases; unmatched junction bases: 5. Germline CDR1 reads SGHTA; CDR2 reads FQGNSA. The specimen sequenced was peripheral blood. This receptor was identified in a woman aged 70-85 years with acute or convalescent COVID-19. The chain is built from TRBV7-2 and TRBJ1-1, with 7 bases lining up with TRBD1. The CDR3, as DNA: TGTGCCAGCAGCCCAGTGACAGGGGAAGCTTTCTTT. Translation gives CASSPVTGEAFF.